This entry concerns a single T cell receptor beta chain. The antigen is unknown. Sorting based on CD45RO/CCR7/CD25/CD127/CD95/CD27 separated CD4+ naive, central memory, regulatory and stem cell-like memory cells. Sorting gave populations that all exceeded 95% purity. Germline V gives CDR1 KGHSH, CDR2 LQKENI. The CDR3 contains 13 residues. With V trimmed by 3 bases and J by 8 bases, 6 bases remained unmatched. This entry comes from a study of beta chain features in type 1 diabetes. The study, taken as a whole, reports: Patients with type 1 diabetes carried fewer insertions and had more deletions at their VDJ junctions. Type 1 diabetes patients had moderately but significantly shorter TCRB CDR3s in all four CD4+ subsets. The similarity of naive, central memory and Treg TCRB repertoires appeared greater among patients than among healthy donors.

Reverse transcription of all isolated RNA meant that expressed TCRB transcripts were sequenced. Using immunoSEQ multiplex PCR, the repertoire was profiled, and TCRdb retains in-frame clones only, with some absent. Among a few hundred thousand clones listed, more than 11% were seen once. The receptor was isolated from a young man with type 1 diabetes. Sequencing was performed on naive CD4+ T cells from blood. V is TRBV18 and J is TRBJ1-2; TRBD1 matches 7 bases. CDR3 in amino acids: CASSPGQDRGYTF. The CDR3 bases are TGTGCCAGCTCACCCGGACAGGATCGCGGCTACACCTTC.